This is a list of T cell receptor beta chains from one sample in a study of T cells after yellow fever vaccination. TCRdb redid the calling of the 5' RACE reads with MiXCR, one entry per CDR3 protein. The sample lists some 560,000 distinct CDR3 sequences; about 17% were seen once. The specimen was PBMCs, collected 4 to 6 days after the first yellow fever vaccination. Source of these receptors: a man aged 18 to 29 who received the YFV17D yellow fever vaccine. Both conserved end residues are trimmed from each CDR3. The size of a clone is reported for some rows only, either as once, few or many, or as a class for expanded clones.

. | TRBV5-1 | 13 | ASSLMGPANNEQF
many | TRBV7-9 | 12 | ASSLGEGYSPLH
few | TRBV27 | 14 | ASSLSEQATAFGYT
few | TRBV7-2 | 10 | ASSLMSDGYT
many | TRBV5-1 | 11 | ASSLTGETEAF
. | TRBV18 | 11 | ASVTGDGRELF
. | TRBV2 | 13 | ATRERGPSTDTQY
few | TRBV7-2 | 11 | ASSSGPPSPLH
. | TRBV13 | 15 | ASSLEPRTVSYNEQF
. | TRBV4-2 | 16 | ASSQVPPQGQFGYTQY
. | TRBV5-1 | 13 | ASSLSRGDTDTQY
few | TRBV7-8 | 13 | ASSLLLGASYEQY
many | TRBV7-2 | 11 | ASSLGMDQPQH
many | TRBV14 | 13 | ASSPLGLTDTEAF
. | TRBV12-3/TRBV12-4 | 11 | ASRLAGGNIQY
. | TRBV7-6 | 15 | ASSPMRQVSGANVLT
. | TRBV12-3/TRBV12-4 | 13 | ASSFLGLSSYEQY
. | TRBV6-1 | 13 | ASSELAGGGYEQY
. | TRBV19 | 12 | ARLEGATNEKLF
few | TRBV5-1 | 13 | ASSLFGTGGIEAF
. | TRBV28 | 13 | ASRPLGGHILQAF
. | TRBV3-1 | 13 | ASSPTESPYYGYT
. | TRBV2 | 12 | ASSSERGVGPQY
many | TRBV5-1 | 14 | ASSSAGTSVQETQY
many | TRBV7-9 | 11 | ASSRTGRYGYT
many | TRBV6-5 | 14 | ASRNGQGLVYQPQH
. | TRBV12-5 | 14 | ASGFIPGFDTGELF
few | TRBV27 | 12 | ASSAVSSGNTIY
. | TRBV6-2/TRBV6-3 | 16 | ASSLRGSGAFSSDTQY
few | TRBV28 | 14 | ASSSRQGWGQETQY
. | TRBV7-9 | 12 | ASSWQGADQPQH
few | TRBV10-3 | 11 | AIMGMGNYGYT
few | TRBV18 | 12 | ASQQGFNTDTQY
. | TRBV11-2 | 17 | ASSHLLRDRRRLRNIQY
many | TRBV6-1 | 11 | ASSRGADYGYT
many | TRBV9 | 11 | ASSVSSTDTQY
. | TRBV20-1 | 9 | SARRDEKLF
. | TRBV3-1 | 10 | ASSLPGGRDT
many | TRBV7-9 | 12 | ASSSRVREETQY
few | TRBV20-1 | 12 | SARDGSSYNEQF
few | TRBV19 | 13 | ASSPGVRSTGELF
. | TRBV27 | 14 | ASSPLDDRVDSPLH
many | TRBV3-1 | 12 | ASSSDPWGTEAF
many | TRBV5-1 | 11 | ASSLGQPAFYT
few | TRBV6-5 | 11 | ASSYSVDTEAF
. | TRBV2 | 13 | ASSEMVGVADTQY
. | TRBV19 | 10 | ASSLQDQPQH
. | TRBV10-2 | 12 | ASSGGGTTYEQY
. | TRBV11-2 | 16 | ASSLGGTSGVLYNEQF
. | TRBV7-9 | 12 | ASSLMGQGEKLF
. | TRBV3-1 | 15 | ASSPRQQDVRNYGYT
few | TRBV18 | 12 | ASSPPTRVDTQY
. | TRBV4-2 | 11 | ASSQGGVSPLH